The T cell receptor beta chain described here comes from a study of blood T cell repertoires in COVID-19. V was pared by 4 bases and J by 0 bases, with 12 bases of the junction left unmatched. Germline CDR1 is SNHLY and CDR2 is FYNNEI. CDR3 length: 18 residues. In the source study's methods: Researchers report that nucleated cell counts were estimated from reference gene primer amplification. Here immunoSEQ multiplex PCR was the method, and the copy in TCRdb shows in-frame clones only, minus some. The V and J calls and the clone size are those of that table, but D and trimming were determined from the DNA. This sample has just over 200,000 clones, with around three quarters found just once. Ten or more counts support this clone.

Sequenced sample: peripheral blood. The genes are TRBV2 and TRBJ1-1; 9 bases line up with TRBD1. This TCR was sampled from a woman in her seventies with acute or convalescent COVID-19. CDR3 amino acids: CASSGWGQGQDLNTEAFF. CDR3 sequence (DNA): TGTGCCAGCAGTGGATGGGGACAGGGTCAGGATTTGAACACTGAAGCTTTCTTT. The full variable domain, with the rest looked up from reference TRBV2 and TRBJ1-1, is EPEVTQTPSHQVTQMGQEVILRCVPISNHLYFYWYRQILGQKVEFLVSFYNNEISEKSEIFDDQFSVERPDGSNFTLKIRSTKLEDSAMYFCASSGWGQGQDLNTEAFFGQGTRLTVV.